Each of the 31 T cell receptor beta chains below was sequenced from the same sample in a study of cytomegalovirus exposure and HLA in healthy donors listed by TCRdb under 2017. Libraries came from the immunoSEQ multiplex PCR assay. For the multiplex PCR, a mixture combining 60 forward primers for TCR Vbeta segments and 13 reverse primers for TCR Jbeta segments was used. The source is immuneACCESS, and TCRdb retained only in-frame sequences with V and J called. Part of the clones is not carried over; for the studies checked, unresolved V genes explain less than half of this, and the remainder is unexplained. This sample holds 150,000 or so clones; roughly 70% were observed only once. Together, the top ten hold over 6.5% of the sample. The specimen sequenced was PBMCs. Every receptor here comes from a man younger than 40 in good health and CMV-seronegative.

The J gene is TRBJ2-3, the V gene TRBV5-5, with D possibly TRBD2 on 6 matching bases. This CDR3 has 14 residues. Germline-derived CDR1 and CDR2 are SGHKS and YYEKEE (reference sequence). V was shortened by 6 bases and J by 0 bases, with 11 bases between the two germline ends. The CDR3 loop is CASTLAVSTDTQYF. CDR3 coding DNA: TGTGCCAGCACCTTAGCGGTTAGCACAGATACGCAGTATTTT.

This sequence joins TRBV19 and TRBJ2-7; 7 nucleotides match TRBD1. Trimming removed 4 bases from V and 2 bases from J; junction bases left unmatched: 5. In germline, CDR1 is LNHDA, CDR2 SQIVND (reference sequence). The CDR3 runs to 14 residues. In DNA, the CDR3 is TGTGCCAGTAGTAGCTTCGGGACAGCCTACGAGCAGTACTTC. This sequence encodes CASSSFGTAYEQYF. Full variable domain (rest looked up from reference TRBV19 and TRBJ2-7): DGGITQSPKYLFRKEGQNVTLSCEQNLNHDAMYWYRQDPGQGLRLIYYSQIVNDFQKGDIAEGYSVSREKKESFPLTVTSAQKNPTAFYLCASSSFGTAYEQYFGPGTRLTVT.

The V call is TRBV6-5, the J call TRBJ2-2; TRBD2 might be the D (6 bases). This CDR3 spans 15 amino acids. Germline loops: CDR1 MNHEY, CDR2 SVGAGI. Trimming removed 5 bases from V and 0 bases from J, with 10 bases in between. The CDR3 spells CASSPGGTNTGELFF. The DNA of the CDR3 is TGTGCCAGCAGTCCAGGCGGGACGAACACCGGGGAGCTGTTTTTT.

Note on this clone: An end of the junction does not agree with germline; a read error may underlie this. The chain combines TRBV11-3 with TRBJ2-5; TRBD1 might be the D (6 bases). The CDR3 runs to 15 residues. Germline V gives CDR1 SGHNT, CDR2 YENEEA. Written as DNA, the CDR3 is TGTGCCAGCAGCGCCGAGACAGGATACCAAGAGGCCCAGTACTTC. It encodes CASSAETGYQEAQYF.

V is TRBV30 and J is TRBJ2-5, with TRBD1 matching 9 bases. Germline V gives CDR1 GTSNPN, CDR2 SVGIG (reference sequence). This CDR3 is built from 13 residues. The J segment lost 5 bases and the V segment lost 5 bases, leaving 6 bases of the junction unmatched. In DNA, the CDR3 is TGTGCCTGGGGAATTACAGGGGGCGAGACCCAGTACTTC. Amino acids: CAWGITGGETQYF.

Written as DNA, the CDR3 is TGCGCCAGCAGCTTAGAGAGCACAGATACGCAGTATTTT. It codes for CASSLESTDTQYF. The chain couples TRBV5-1 to TRBJ2-3; D is ambiguous. The germline V gene encodes CDR1 SGHRS and CDR2 YFSETQ. The CDR3 totals 13 residues. Deletions cut 2 bases from V and 0 bases from J, with 4 bases between.

This chain uses TRBV10-1 with TRBJ2-5; tentatively, D is TRBD1 (5 bases). Germline assignment: CDR1 WNHNN and CDR2 SYGVQD (reference sequence). The ends were cut back, 0 bases at V and 5 bases at J, with 10 bases in the middle. There are 14 residues in the CDR3. CDR3 sequence reads: CASSESGDWETQYF. CDR3 sequence (DNA): TGCGCCAGCAGTGAGTCAGGGGATTGGGAGACCCAGTACTTC.

About this clone itself: The junction does not match germline at one end; this may be a read error. V is TRBV7-7 and J is TRBJ2-5, with TRBD2 as a possible D gene (5 bases). From germline, CDR1 is SSHAT and CDR2 FNYEAQ (reference sequence). The CDR3 has 14 amino acids. CDR3 sequence: CASSSSPGGETQYF. As DNA, the CDR3 is TGTGCTAGCAGTTCCAGCCCAGGAGGAGAGACCCAGTACTTC.

The table lists this clone with a few counts. This chain uses TRBV4-1 with TRBJ2-1; 10 bases match TRBD1. This CDR3 is built from 16 residues. The germline CDR1 and CDR2 sequences are MGHRA and YSYEKL. Trimming at V came to 4 bases and at J to 6 bases, leaving 9 bases not matched to a gene. The CDR3, as DNA: TGCGCCAGCAGCCGCGCGACAGGGGGCGCAGGCAATGAGCAGTTCTTC. Translated: CASSRATGGAGNEQFF.

V gene TRBV28 combines with J gene TRBJ1-5; perhaps TRBD1 as D (5 bases). V was pared by 2 bases and J by 6 bases, with 8 bases between. The CDR3 totals 13 residues. In germline, CDR1 is MDHEN, CDR2 SYDVKM. The CDR3 reads CASSLGGSQPQHF. The CDR3 DNA sequence: TGTGCCAGCAGTTTAGGGGGGAGTCAGCCCCAGCATTTT.

V is TRBV16 and J is TRBJ2-7; TRBD2 is a possible D gene (6 bases). The CDR3 has 15 amino acids. The V end lost 0 bases, the J end lost 1 base, and 10 bases lay between the germline ends. From germline, CDR1 is KGHSY and CDR2 FQNENV. The CDR3 DNA reads TGTGCCAGCAGCCAATCTGTCGGGGGATCCTACGAGCAGTACTTC. Translation: CASSQSVGGSYEQYF.

This clone is labeled as medium-sized (0.01 to 0.1%). The chain joins TRBV18 to TRBJ2-1, with a weak D call TRBD1 (5 bases). CDR1 and CDR2 from the germline V gene are KGHSH and LQKENI. The V and J ends lost 0 bases and 8 bases respectively, with 5 bases between them. The CDR3 spans 12 residues. The DNA for the CDR3 is TGTGCCAGCTCACCACCAGGGGATGAGCAGTTCTTC. Amino acids: CASSPPGDEQFF.

This clone was seen a single time. The chain has TRBV9 and TRBJ2-1; D unclear. Germline-derived CDR1 and CDR2 are SGDLS and YYNGEE. The germline V and J ends were trimmed by 1 base and 0 bases, with 11 bases remaining between them. There are 16 residues in the CDR3. The CDR3 DNA follows: TGTGCCAGCAGCGTATGGTCGCCGAGCTCCTACAATGAGCAGTTCTTC. Translated: CASSVWSPSSYNEQFF.

The J gene is TRBJ2-2, the V gene TRBV5-1, with 9 bases that match TRBD1. J was trimmed by 3 bases and V by 4 bases; bases with no gene match: 4. Germline CDR1 is SGHRS and CDR2 is YFSETQ. The CDR3 runs to 15 residues. In DNA, the CDR3 is TGCGCCAGCAGCCAACAGGGGGCAGACACCGGGGAGCTGTTTTTT. This gives the protein CASSQQGADTGELFF.

The chain combines TRBV7-6 with TRBJ2-1; 8 bases are shared with TRBD2. The V gene end was trimmed by 5 bases and the J gene end by 0 bases; junction bases not matched to a gene: 9. The CDR3 covers 17 residues. Germline lookup yields CDR1 SGHVS and CDR2 FNYEAQ. This CDR3 reads CASSLYSGEVSYNEQFF. As DNA, the CDR3 is TGTGCCAGCAGCCTGTATAGCGGGGAAGTCTCCTACAATGAGCAGTTCTTC.

This clone was found a few times. V and J are TRBV6-6 and TRBJ1-1, with D unresolved. The germline gives CDR1 MNHNY, CDR2 SVGAGI (reference sequence). This CDR3 is built from 16 residues. Trimming removed 2 bases from V and 0 bases from J, with 13 bases in between. The CDR3 nucleotides read TGTGCCAGCAGTTACGTGGCGGTCCGTATGAACACTGAAGCTTTCTTT. It codes for CASSYVAVRMNTEAFF.

This CDR3 reads CASSTWGGKYNEQFF. CDR3 in DNA: TGTGCCAGCAGCACTTGGGGGGGGAAGTACAATGAGCAGTTCTTC. The V gene is TRBV11-2, the J gene TRBJ2-1, with 7 nucleotides matching TRBD2. The CDR3 loop spans 15 amino acids. Germline V gives CDR1 SGHAT, CDR2 FQNNGV. Germline trimming cut 5 bases from V and 4 bases from J; bases unmatched to any gene: 8. Using reference TRBV11-2 and TRBJ2-1 for the parts outside the CDR3, the full variable domain is EAGVAQSPRYKIIEKRQSVAFWCNPISGHATLYWYQQILGQGPKLLIQFQNNGVVDDSQLPKDRFSAERLKGVDSTLKIQPAKLEDSAVYLCASSTWGGKYNEQFFGPGTRLTVL.

V is TRBV7-9 and J is TRBJ2-1; no clear D. The CDR3 loop spans 12 amino acids. Deletions cut 5 bases from V and 9 bases from J, with 11 bases between. In germline, CDR1 is SEHNR, CDR2 FQNEAQ (reference sequence). CDR3 DNA: TGTGCCAGCAGCCGCCTGCTCGGTGAGCAGTTCTTC. It translates to CASSRLLGEQFF.

This chain joins TRBV11-2 and TRBJ2-2, with D perhaps TRBD1 (6 bases). From germline, CDR1 is SGHAT and CDR2 FQNNGV. V was trimmed by 5 bases and J by 7 bases, leaving 11 bases between them. The CDR3 contains 13 residues. DNA for the CDR3: TGTGCCAGCAGCGGCCAGGGGCACGGGGAGCTGTTTTTT. Translation gives CASSGQGHGELFF. The full variable domain, in which reference TRBV11-2 and TRBJ2-2 provide the parts outside the CDR3, is EAGVAQSPRYKIIEKRQSVAFWCNPISGHATLYWYQQILGQGPKLLIQFQNNGVVDDSQLPKDRFSAERLKGVDSTLKIQPAKLEDSAVYLCASSGQGHGELFFGEGSRLTVL.

The rearrangement joins TRBV4-1 to TRBJ1-2, with D hard to call. The CDR3 runs to 17 residues. Germline assignment: CDR1 MGHRA and CDR2 YSYEKL. V was pared by 0 bases and J by 4 bases, with 18 bases between. Written as DNA, the CDR3 is TGCGCCAGCAGCCAAGATACGGTGAACGTGGGCCTCTATGGCTACACCTTC. This codes for CASSQDTVNVGLYGYTF.

This clone has more than one count but fewer than ten. The gene calls are TRBV7-9 and TRBJ1-6; TRBD1 matches 7 bases. CDR3 size: 15 residues. In germline, CDR1 is SEHNR, CDR2 FQNEAQ (reference sequence). V dropped 1 base and J dropped 9; count of bases not matched to a gene: 6. CDR3 loop: CASSLVNSGGSPLHF. CDR3 DNA: TGTGCCAGCAGCTTAGTCAACTCAGGGGGTTCACCCCTCCACTTT.

The chain uses TRBV19 and TRBJ1-1, with 7 bases matching TRBD1. Looked up from germline, CDR1 is LNHDA and CDR2 is SQIVND (reference sequence). CDR3 length equals 14 residues. Trimming removed 5 bases from V and 1 base from J; junction bases left unmatched: 4. In nucleotides, the CDR3 is TGTGCCAGTAGTGTGCGACAGGGGAACACTGAAGCTTTCTTT. Its protein is CASSVRQGNTEAFF.

This chain links TRBV28 with TRBJ1-2; TRBD1 agrees at 7 bases. The germline CDR1 and CDR2 sequences are MDHEN and SYDVKM. The V gene end was trimmed by 7 bases and the J gene end by 5 bases; junction bases not matched to a gene: 10. The CDR3 is made up of 14 amino acids. The CDR3 DNA reads TGTGCCAGCACCTGGGGACAGAGACTTTATGGCTACACCTTC. This codes for CASTWGQRLYGYTF.

This clone was counted between two and nine times. The V call is TRBV19, the J call TRBJ1-6; D unresolved. CDR1 is LNHDA, CDR2 SQIVND, per germline (reference sequence). The CDR3 loop spans 14 amino acids. Trimming removed 7 bases from V and 14 bases from J, with 21 bases in between. CDR3 DNA sequence: TGTGCCAGTAAGGGCGGGCGCCACGTCGAAGCCCTCCACTTT. This sequence encodes CASKGGRHVEALHF. Using reference TRBV19 and TRBJ1-6 for the parts outside the CDR3, the full variable domain is DGGITQSPKYLFRKEGQNVTLSCEQNLNHDAMYWYRQDPGQGLRLIYYSQIVNDFQKGDIAEGYSVSREKKESFPLTVTSAQKNPTAFYLCASKGGRHVEALHFGNGTRLTVT.

This clone showed up just once. V is TRBV5-1 and J is TRBJ2-1; 15 bases align to TRBD2. The CDR3 loop spans 15 amino acids. V dropped 5 bases and J dropped 9; count of bases not matched to a gene: 6. Per germline, CDR1 SGHRS and CDR2 YFSETQ. The CDR3 DNA reads as TGCGCCAGCAGTTTCGGACTAGCGGGGGGGATTGAGCAGTTCTTC. Protein: CASSFGLAGGIEQFF.

This clone was counted a few times. The chain uses TRBV6-1 and TRBJ2-7; 7 positions match TRBD2. The CDR3 totals 15 residues. In germline, CDR1 is MNHNS, CDR2 SASEGT. The J segment lost 2 bases and the V segment lost 2 bases, leaving 6 bases of the junction unmatched. CDR3 protein: CASSESTSETYEQYF. The CDR3 DNA follows: TGTGCCAGCAGTGAATCCACTAGCGAGACCTACGAGCAGTACTTC.

The rearrangement uses TRBV5-1 and TRBJ2-7; 9 bases map to TRBD1. Germline CDR1 and CDR2: SGHRS and YFSETQ. CDR3 size: 14 residues. Germline trimming cut 2 bases from V and 4 bases from J; bases unmatched to any gene: 4. CDR3 loop: CASSLQGAIYEQYF. CDR3 sequence (DNA): TGCGCCAGCAGCTTACAGGGGGCTATATACGAGCAGTACTTC.

The genes are TRBV11-3 and TRBJ2-7; 11 bases agree with TRBD1. The CDR3 has 15 amino acids. Germline values: CDR1 SGHNT, CDR2 YENEEA. V gave up 4 bases and J gave up 3 bases; unmatched junction bases: 5. The CDR3 coding sequence is TGTGCCAGCAGCTACCGGACAGGGGGCTACTACGAGCAGTACTTC. It codes for CASSYRTGGYYEQYF.

The gene calls are TRBV6-1 and TRBJ1-2, with TRBD1 as a possible D gene (6 bases). The CDR3 length is 12 residues. CDR1 MNHNS and CDR2 SASEGT come from the germline V gene. Trimming pared 0 bases from V and 9 bases from J, leaving 8 bases between. Here the CDR3 reads CASSEAGGRYTF. DNA for the CDR3: TGTGCCAGCAGTGAAGCAGGGGGACGCTACACCTTC.

The chain recombines TRBV7-9 with TRBJ2-1, with D perhaps matching TRBD2 (6 bases). Trimming left V 2 bases short and J 9 bases short, with 8 bases between. CDR3 length: 12 residues. Germline-derived CDR1 and CDR2 are SEHNR and FQNEAQ (reference sequence). Written as DNA, the CDR3 is TGTGCCAGCAGCTTAATTAGCGGTGAGCAGTTCTTC. Protein sequence: CASSLISGEQFF.

V is TRBV27 and J is TRBJ2-5, with 9 bases aligning to TRBD2. The V gene end was trimmed by 6 bases and the J gene end by 1 base; junction bases not matched to a gene: 21. The CDR3 length is 20 residues. CDR1 is MNHEY and CDR2 is SMNVEV in the germline V gene (reference sequence). The CDR3: CASSSLGRSGGRRSQETQYF. In DNA form, the CDR3 reads TGTGCCAGCAGCTCCCTCGGGCGTAGCGGGGGCCGGAGGAGCCAAGAGACCCAGTACTTC.